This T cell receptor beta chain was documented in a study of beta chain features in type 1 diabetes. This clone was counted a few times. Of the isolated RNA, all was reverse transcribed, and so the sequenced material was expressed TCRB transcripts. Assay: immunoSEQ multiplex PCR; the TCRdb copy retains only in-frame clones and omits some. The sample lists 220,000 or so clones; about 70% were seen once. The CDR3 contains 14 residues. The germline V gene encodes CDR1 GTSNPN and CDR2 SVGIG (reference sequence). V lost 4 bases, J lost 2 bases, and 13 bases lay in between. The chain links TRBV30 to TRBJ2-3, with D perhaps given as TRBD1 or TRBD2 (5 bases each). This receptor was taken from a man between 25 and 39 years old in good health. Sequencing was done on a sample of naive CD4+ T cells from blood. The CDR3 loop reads CAWIPGRITDTQYF. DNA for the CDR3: TGTGCCTGGATCCCGGGACGGATCACAGATACGCAGTATTTT.